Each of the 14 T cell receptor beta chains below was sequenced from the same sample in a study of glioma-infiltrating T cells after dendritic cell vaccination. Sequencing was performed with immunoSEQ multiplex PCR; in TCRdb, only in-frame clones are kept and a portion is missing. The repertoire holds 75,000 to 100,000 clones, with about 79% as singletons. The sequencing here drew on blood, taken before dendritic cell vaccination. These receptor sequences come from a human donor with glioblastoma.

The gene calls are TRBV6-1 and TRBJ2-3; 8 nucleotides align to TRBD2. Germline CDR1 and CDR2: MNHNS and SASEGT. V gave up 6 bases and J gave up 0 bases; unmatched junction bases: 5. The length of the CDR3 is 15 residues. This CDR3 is CASSLRGGSTDTQYF. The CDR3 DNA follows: TGTGCCAGCAGCTTGCGCGGGGGGAGCACAGATACGCAGTATTTT.

The CDR3 is CASSGRTSGRSYEQYF. As DNA, the CDR3 is TGTGCCAGTAGTGGAAGGACTAGCGGGAGGTCCTACGAGCAGTACTTC. The rearrangement links TRBV19 to TRBJ2-7; 14 bases map to TRBD2. The V gene end was trimmed by 5 bases and the J gene end by 1 base; junction bases not matched to a gene: 4. Germline assignment: CDR1 LNHDA and CDR2 SQIVND (reference sequence). The CDR3 spans 16 residues.

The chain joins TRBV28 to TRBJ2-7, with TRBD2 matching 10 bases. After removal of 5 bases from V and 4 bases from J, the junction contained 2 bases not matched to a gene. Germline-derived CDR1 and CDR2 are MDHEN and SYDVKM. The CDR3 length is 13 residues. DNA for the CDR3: TGTGCCAGCAGTGTGACTAGCGGGTACGAGCAGTACTTC. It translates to CASSVTSGYEQYF.

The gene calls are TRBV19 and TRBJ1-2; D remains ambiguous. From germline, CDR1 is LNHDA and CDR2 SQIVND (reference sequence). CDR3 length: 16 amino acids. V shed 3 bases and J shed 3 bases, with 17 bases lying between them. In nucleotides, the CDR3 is TGTGCCAGTAGTATTTGGCCAGGCCGAACCCACTATGGCTACACCTTC. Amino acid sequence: CASSIWPGRTHYGYTF.

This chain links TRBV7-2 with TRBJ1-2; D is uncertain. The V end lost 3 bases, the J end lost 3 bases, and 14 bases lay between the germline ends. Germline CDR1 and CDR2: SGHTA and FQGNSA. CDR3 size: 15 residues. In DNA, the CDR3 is TGTGCCAGCAGCTTTACCCTCCTCTCGGACTATGGCTACACCTTC. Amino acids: CASSFTLLSDYGYTF. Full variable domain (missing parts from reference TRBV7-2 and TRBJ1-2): GAGVSQSPSNKVTEKGKDVELRCDPISGHTALYWYRQSLGQGLEFLIYFQGNSAPDKSGLPSDRFSAERTGGSVSTLTIQRTQQEDSAVYLCASSFTLLSDYGYTFGSGTRLTVV.

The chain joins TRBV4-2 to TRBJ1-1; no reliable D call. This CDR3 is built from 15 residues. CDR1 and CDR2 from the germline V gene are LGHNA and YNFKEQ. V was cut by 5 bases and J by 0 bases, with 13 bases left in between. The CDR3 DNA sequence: TGTGCCAGCAGCTTAGCGACCTCCATGAACACTGAAGCTTTCTTT. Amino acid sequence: CASSLATSMNTEAFF.

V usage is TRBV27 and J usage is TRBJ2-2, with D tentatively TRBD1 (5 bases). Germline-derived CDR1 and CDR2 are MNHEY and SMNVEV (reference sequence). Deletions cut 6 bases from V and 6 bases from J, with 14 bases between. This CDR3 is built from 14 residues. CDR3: CASSAAGWAGELFF. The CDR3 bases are TGTGCCAGCAGCGCCGCAGGGTGGGCCGGGGAGCTGTTTTTT.

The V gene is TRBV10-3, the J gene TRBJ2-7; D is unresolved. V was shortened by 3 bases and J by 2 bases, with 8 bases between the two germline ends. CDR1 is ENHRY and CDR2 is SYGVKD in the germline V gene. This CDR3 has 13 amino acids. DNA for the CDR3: TGTGCCATCAGTGATCCGGAGACCTACGAGCAGTACTTC. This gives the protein CAISDPETYEQYF.

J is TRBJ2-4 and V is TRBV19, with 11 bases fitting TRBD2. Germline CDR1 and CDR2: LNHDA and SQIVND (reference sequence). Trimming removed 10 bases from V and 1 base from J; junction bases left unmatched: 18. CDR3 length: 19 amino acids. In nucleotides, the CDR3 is TGTGCCACCAGGAGGGTGGCTAGCGGGGGGAGAAACGCCAAAAACATTCAGTACTTC. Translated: CATRRVASGGRNAKNIQYF.

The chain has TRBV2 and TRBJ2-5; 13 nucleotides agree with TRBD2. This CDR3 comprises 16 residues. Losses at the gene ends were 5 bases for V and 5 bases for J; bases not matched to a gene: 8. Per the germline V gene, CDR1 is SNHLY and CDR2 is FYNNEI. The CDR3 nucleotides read TGTGCCAGCAGTCCCCCAGGACTAGCGGGAGTGGAGACCCAGTACTTC. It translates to CASSPPGLAGVETQYF. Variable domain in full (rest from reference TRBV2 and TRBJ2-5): EPEVTQTPSHQVTQMGQEVILRCVPISNHLYFYWYRQILGQKVEFLVSFYNNEISEKSEIFDDQFSVERPDGSNFTLKIRSTKLEDSAMYFCASSPPGLAGVETQYFGPGTRLLVL.

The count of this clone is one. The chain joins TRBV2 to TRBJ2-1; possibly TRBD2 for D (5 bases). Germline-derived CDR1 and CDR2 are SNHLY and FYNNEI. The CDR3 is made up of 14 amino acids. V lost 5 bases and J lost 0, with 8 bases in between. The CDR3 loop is CASSSGYSYNEQFF. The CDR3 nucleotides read TGTGCCAGCAGTTCGGGATACTCCTACAATGAGCAGTTCTTC.

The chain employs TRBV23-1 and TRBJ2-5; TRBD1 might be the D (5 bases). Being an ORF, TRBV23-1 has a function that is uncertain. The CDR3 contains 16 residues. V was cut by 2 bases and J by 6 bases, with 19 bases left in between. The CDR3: CASSQTTESGLKTQYF. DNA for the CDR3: TGCGCCAGCAGTCAAACGACAGAATCTGGGCTGAAGACCCAGTACTTC.

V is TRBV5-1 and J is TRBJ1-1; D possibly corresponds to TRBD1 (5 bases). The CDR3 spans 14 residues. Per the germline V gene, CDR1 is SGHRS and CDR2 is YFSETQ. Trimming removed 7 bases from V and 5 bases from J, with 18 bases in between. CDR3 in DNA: TGCGCCAGCGGTGTCGGGACGGGGGGAACTGAAGCTTTCTTT. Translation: CASGVGTGGTEAFF.

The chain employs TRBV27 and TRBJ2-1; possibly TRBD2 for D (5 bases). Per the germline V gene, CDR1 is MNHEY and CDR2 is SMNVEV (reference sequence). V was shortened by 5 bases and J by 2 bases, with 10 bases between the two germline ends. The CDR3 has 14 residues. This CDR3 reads CASSATGTYNEQFF. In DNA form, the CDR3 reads TGTGCCAGCAGTGCTACCGGGACCTACAATGAGCAGTTCTTC.